The rows below give T cell receptor beta chains drawn from one sample of a study of STAT5B mutations in CD4+ large granular lymphocyte leukemia. The method was immunoSEQ multiplex PCR; TCRdb's version includes in-frame clones alone and lacks a portion of them. The table has 30,000 to 35,000 clones, 68% seen once. The sample consisted of CD4+ T cells from blood buffy coats. Receptor source: a human donor in good health. Each CDR3 is given with its conserved first and last residue. Each record gives: J gene, clone size, D gene, V gene, CDR3 length, CDR3 protein, CDR3 DNA. A D gene is named only where the DNA matches it firmly. Clone size is not always given. Where it is, it says once, few, many or a class for expanded clones.

>TRBJ2-7|-|TRBD2|TRBV5-6|18
CASSPSGLAGGSYYEQYF
TGTGCCAGCAGCCCGTCGGGACTAGCGGGGGGTTCCTACTACGAGCAGTACTTC
>TRBJ1-2|-|-|TRBV19|14
CASSMGRPRAGYTF
TGTGCCAGTAGTATGGGACGGCCTCGGGCTGGCTACACCTTC
>TRBJ1-5|few|-|TRBV19|13
CASGDYSNQPQHF
TGTGCCAGCGGGGATTATAGCAATCAGCCCCAGCATTTT
>TRBJ1-2|-|-|TRBV18|15
CASSPPEQWGYGYTF
TGTGCCAGCTCCCCACCCGAGCAGTGGGGGTATGGCTACACCTTC
>TRBJ2-2|-|-|TRBV7-3|15
CASSLRQPFTGELFF
TGTGCCAGCAGCTTACGACAGCCTTTCACCGGGGAGCTGTTTTTT
>TRBJ2-7|-|-|TRBV19|14
CASSKGRTTYEQYF
TGTGCCAGTAGTAAGGGACGGACAACCTACGAGCAGTACTTC
>TRBJ2-7|-|-|TRBV9|12
CASSVGGTEQYF
TGTGCCAGCAGCGTAGGGGGGACCGAGCAGTACTTC
>TRBJ1-2|-|-|TRBV6-5|14
CASSYSTTLYGYTF
TGTGCCAGCAGTTACTCGACGACACTCTATGGCTACACCTTC
>TRBJ1-4|-|-|TRBV7-9|16
CASSIGTLATNEKLFF
TGTGCCAGCAGCATTGGGACACTTGCAACTAATGAAAAACTGTTTTTT
>TRBJ1-2|-|-|TRBV14|13
CASSQVPTYGYTF
TGTGCCAGCAGCCAAGTCCCCACCTATGGCTACACCTTC
>TRBJ2-3|-|-|TRBV9|15
CASTLRTGRTDTQYF
TGTGCCAGCACCCTTAGGACGGGCCGCACAGATACGCAGTATTTT
>TRBJ2-1|few|TRBD2|TRBV6-1|17
CASSGGLAGGTYNEQFF
TGTGCCAGCAGTGGGGGACTAGCGGGGGGAACCTACAATGAGCAGTTCTTC
>TRBJ2-1|-|-|TRBV27|13
CASKPRFYNEQFF
TGTGCCAGCAAACCTAGGTTCTACAATGAGCAGTTCTTC
>TRBJ1-1|few|-|TRBV7-9|14
CASNQLATDPEAFF
TGTGCCAGCAATCAATTGGCGACGGACCCTGAAGCTTTCTTT
>TRBJ1-2|-|-|TRBV19|15
CASSILDSTIYGYTF
TGTGCCAGTAGTATACTGGACAGTACGATTTATGGCTACACCTTC
>TRBJ2-7|-|-|TRBV5-3|10
CARRSYEQYF
TGTGCCAGAAGGTCCTACGAGCAGTACTTC
>TRBJ1-1|-|-|TRBV6-6|12
CASSYGGTEAFF
TGTGCCAGCAGTTACGGAGGGACTGAAGCTTTCTTT
>TRBJ2-7|-|TRBD1|TRBV7-7|15
CASSRTPDRAYEQYF
TGTGCCAGCAGCCGAACTCCGGACAGGGCCTACGAGCAGTACTTC
>TRBJ2-7|-|-|TRBV18|14
CASSPGTVFYEQYF
TGTGCCAGCTCACCAGGAACAGTTTTCTACGAGCAGTACTTC
>TRBJ2-7|few|TRBD1|TRBV6-1|12
CAGGTGTHEQYF
TGTGCCGGAGGGACAGGGACCCACGAGCAGTACTTC
>TRBJ1-5|-|-|TRBV10-2|15
CASREQGYSNQPQHF
TGCGCCAGCAGGGAACAGGGATATAGCAATCAGCCCCAGCATTTT
>TRBJ2-2|-|-|TRBV18|13
CASSTDHTGELFF
TGTGCCAGCTCCACGGATCACACCGGGGAGCTGTTTTTT
>TRBJ1-2|-|-|TRBV6-6|15
CASRPEQLLNYGYTF
TGTGCCAGCAGACCAGAACAGCTACTTAACTATGGCTACACCTTC
>TRBJ1-4|-|-|TRBV7-8|16
CASSLNSGGGNEKLFF
TGTGCCAGCAGCCTAAACAGCGGTGGGGGCAATGAAAAACTGTTTTTT
>TRBJ1-1|-|TRBD1|TRBV11-2|13
CASSFTGDTEAFF
TGTGCCAGCAGCTTTACAGGGGACACTGAAGCTTTCTTT
>TRBJ1-1|-|-|TRBV5-3|15
CARSLSAPGGTEAFF
TGTGCCAGAAGCTTATCGGCCCCTGGGGGCACTGAAGCTTTCTTT
>TRBJ1-1|few|-|TRBV7-9|14
CASTPQGSMTEAFF
TGTGCCAGCACACCACAGGGTTCGATGACTGAAGCTTTCTTT
>TRBJ1-1|-|-|TRBV14|14
CASRRGGYNTEAFF
TGTGCCAGCAGGCGGGGGGGATATAACACTGAAGCTTTCTTT
>TRBJ1-2|-|-|TRBV6-1|13
CASSEGAASSYTF
TGTGCCAGCAGTGAAGGGGCGGCCTCAAGCTACACCTTC
>TRBJ1-1|-|-|TRBV5-6|12
CASSAGGGSAFF
TGTGCCAGCAGCGCCGGTGGGGGCAGTGCTTTCTTT
>TRBJ2-1|-|-|TRBV7-3|12
CASSPLRGEQFF
TGTGCCAGCAGCCCCCTTCGGGGGGAGCAGTTCTTC
>TRBJ1-1|-|-|TRBV5-1|14
CASSPTELNTEAFF
TGCGCCAGCAGCCCGACAGAGCTGAACACTGAAGCTTTCTTT
>TRBJ2-3|-|TRBD2|TRBV6-1|14
CASIERGGKDTQYF
TGTGCCAGCATAGAGCGGGGGGGGAAAGATACGCAGTATTTT
>TRBJ2-1|-|-|TRBV27|9
CAIHNEQFF
TGTGCCATCCACAATGAGCAGTTCTTC
>TRBJ2-5|-|-|TRBV9|16
CASSVADRTTQETQYF
TGTGCCAGCAGCGTAGCGGACCGAACCACCCAAGAGACCCAGTACTTC
>TRBJ2-7|-|TRBD2|TRBV6-6|15
CASSLAGGSSYEQYF
TGTGCCAGCAGTCTAGCGGGGGGGTCCTCCTACGAGCAGTACTTC
>TRBJ2-5|-|TRBD1|TRBV7-2|14
CASRRDRGQETQYF
TGTGCCAGCAGGCGGGACAGGGGGCAAGAGACCCAGTACTTC
>TRBJ1-2|-|-|TRBV9|16
CASDTGGGEASYGYTF
TGTGCCAGCGACACGGGGGGGGGCGAGGCATCATATGGCTACACCTTC
>TRBJ2-3|-|-|TRBV7-2|13
CASSLEAIDIQYF
TGTGCCAGCAGCTTAGAAGCCATAGATATCCAGTATTTT
>TRBJ1-1|-|-|TRBV4-3|14
CASSRSLQGSEAFF
TGCGCCAGCAGCCGGAGCCTCCAGGGGTCTGAAGCTTTCTTT
>TRBJ1-6|few|TRBD1|TRBV27|14
CASSSGTGNSPLHF
TGTGCCAGCAGTTCCGGGACAGGCAATTCACCCCTCCACTTT
>TRBJ2-3|few|TRBD1|TRBV18|16
CASSTRTGGSTDTQYF
TGTGCCAGCTCAACAAGGACAGGGGGCTCCACAGATACGCAGTATTTT
>TRBJ2-5|-|-|TRBV6-6|13
CAGSWRSEETQYF
TGTGCCGGCAGTTGGCGATCGGAAGAGACCCAGTACTTC